This T cell receptor (beta chain) was captured in a study of CD8+ T cells in alopecia areata. Germline lookup yields CDR1 MNHNY and CDR2 SVGAGI (reference sequence). The CDR3 runs 11 residues. V was pared by 9 bases and J by 10 bases, with 8 bases of the junction left unmatched. Extracted RNA was reverse transcribed, and the resulting cDNA served as sequencing template. Clones were read by immunoSEQ multiplex PCR, and TCRdb kept only the in-frame ones, dropping some. Here the sample spans about 150,000 clones, roughly 58% being singletons. This receptor was taken from a human donor in good health. Sample: CD8+ T cells sorted from blood. The J gene is TRBJ2-5, the V gene TRBV6-6; 7 bases are a match to TRBD1. The CDR3 is CASLQGSRQYF. In nucleotides, the CDR3 is TGTGCCAGTTTACAGGGGAGTCGCCAGTACTTC.